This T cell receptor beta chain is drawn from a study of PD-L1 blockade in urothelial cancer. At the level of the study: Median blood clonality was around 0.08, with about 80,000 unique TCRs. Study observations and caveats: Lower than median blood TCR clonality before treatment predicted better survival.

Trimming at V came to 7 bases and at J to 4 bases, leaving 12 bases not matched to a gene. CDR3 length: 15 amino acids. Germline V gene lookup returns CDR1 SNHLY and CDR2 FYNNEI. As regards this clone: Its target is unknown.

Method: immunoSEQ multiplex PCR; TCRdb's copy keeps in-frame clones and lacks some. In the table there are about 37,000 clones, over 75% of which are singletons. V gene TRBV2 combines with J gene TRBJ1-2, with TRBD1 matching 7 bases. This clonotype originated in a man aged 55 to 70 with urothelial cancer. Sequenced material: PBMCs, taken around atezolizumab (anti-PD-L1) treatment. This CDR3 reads CASIGRGDGIYGYTF. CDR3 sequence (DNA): TGTGCCAGCATCGGCAGGGGGGATGGAATCTATGGCTACACCTTC.